The sequence of this TCR beta chain was determined in a study of follicular helper T cells after annual influenza vaccination. General study findings and limits: Recurrent ICOS+CD38+ cTfh clonotypes included tetramer and AIM influenza-specific ones.

The assay was immunoSEQ multiplex PCR, and TCRdb's table has in-frame clones only and misses some. Among thousands of clones, 65% to 90% were seen once, and the ten largest hold roughly 0.98%. This CDR3 is built from 12 residues. V lost 2 bases, J lost 6 bases, and 8 bases lay in between. Germline CDR1 and CDR2: MDHEN and SYDVKM. Time point reported: 2014-2015 season, pre-vaccination. This clone showed up just a few times. Its antigen is currently unknown. Other DNA variants within this sample encode the same CDR3. The sequencing here drew on CXCR5+ CD38- circulating T follicular helper cells from blood, taken on the day of influenza vaccination. Subset specified: circulating Tfh, non-naive CD4+CXCR5+PD-1+ (ICOS+CD38+ or ICOS-CD38-). The sequence was collected from an adult who received the influenza vaccine. The V call is TRBV28, the J call TRBJ2-7; the D call may be TRBD1 or TRBD2 (5 bases each). CDR3 amino acids: CASSLPGSEQYF. The CDR3 DNA sequence: TGTGCCAGCAGTTTACCAGGGAGCGAGCAGTACTTC.